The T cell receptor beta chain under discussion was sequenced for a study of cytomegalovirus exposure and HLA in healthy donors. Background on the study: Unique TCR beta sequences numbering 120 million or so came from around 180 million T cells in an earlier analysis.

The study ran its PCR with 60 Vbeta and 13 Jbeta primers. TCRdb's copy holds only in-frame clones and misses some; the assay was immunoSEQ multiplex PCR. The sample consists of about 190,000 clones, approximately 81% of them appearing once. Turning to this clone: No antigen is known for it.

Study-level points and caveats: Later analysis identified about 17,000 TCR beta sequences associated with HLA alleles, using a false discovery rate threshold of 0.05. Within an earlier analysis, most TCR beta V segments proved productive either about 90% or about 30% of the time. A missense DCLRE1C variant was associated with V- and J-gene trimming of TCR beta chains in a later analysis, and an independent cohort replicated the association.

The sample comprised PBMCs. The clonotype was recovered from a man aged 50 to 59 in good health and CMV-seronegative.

The CDR3 here is CSVSGGQGLAQYF. CDR3 coding DNA: TGCAGCGTATCGGGGGGACAGGGTTTAGCGCAGTATTTT. This chain uses TRBV29-1 with TRBJ2-3, with 9 bases that match TRBD1. The CDR3 runs 13 residues. V gave up 6 bases and J gave up 10 bases; unmatched junction bases: 11. In germline, CDR1 is SQVTM, CDR2 ANQGSEA.